This T cell receptor (beta chain) was captured by sequencing in a study of blood T cell repertoires in COVID-19. Turning to the study itself: PBMCs, B-cell-depleted T cells, or T cells provided the cDNA or gDNA that made up the material.

V lost 4 bases and J lost 0, with 10 bases in between. The CDR3 loop spans 15 amino acids. Per germline, CDR1 LNHDA and CDR2 SQIVND (reference sequence). Here immunoSEQ multiplex PCR was the method, and the copy in TCRdb shows in-frame clones only, minus some. The sample consists of fewer than 110,000 clones, roughly 86% of them appearing once. The genes are TRBV19 and TRBJ2-1, with D possibly being TRBD1 (6 bases). The TCR was taken from a woman aged 25 to 39 with acute or convalescent COVID-19. The sequencing sample was made of peripheral blood. DNA for the CDR3: TGTGCCAGTAGTACTCGGACAGACTCCTACAATGAGCAGTTCTTC. Translated, it gives CASSTRTDSYNEQFF.